What follows are 14 T cell receptor beta chains derived from one specimen sequenced in a study of shared clonotypes between healthy human individuals. Positively selected for CCR7, the CD45RO-negative cells used as naive CD8 cells excluded terminally differentiated effector memory CD45RA+ cells. The data were produced by immunoSEQ multiplex PCR, yet TCRdb's version contains in-frame clones alone and is incomplete. Of under 2,000,000 clones in the sample, about 94% are singletons; the top ten hold 0.9% to 1.5%. Sequenced sample: naive CD8+ T cells sorted from blood. The receptors here all came from a man aged 18 to 29 in good health.

The chain combines TRBV9 with TRBJ2-6; D is perhaps TRBD1 (6 bases). The V gene's germline CDR1 is SGDLS and CDR2 YYNGEE. The CDR3 runs to 16 residues. V shed 0 bases and J shed 2 bases, with 9 bases lying between them. CDR3 sequence reads: CASSVDRAAGANVLTF. DNA of the CDR3: TGTGCCAGCAGCGTAGACAGGGCAGCTGGGGCCAACGTCCTGACTTTC.

V usage is TRBV5-4 and J usage is TRBJ2-3; 10 nucleotides line up with TRBD1. With V trimmed by 0 bases and J by 14 bases, 3 bases remained unmatched. Germline CDR1 is SGHNT and CDR2 is YYREEE (reference sequence). The CDR3 totals 12 residues. The CDR3 sequence: CASSLEGQGMYF. The CDR3 DNA reads TGTGCCAGCAGCTTGGAGGGACAGGGGATGTATTTT.

V gene TRBV7-9 combines with J gene TRBJ2-7; no definite D call. CDR1 is SEHNR, CDR2 FQNEAQ, per germline (reference sequence). Trimming stripped 2 bases from V and 2 bases from J, with 10 bases between. The CDR3 runs 14 residues. The CDR3 DNA follows: TGTGCCAGCAGCTTACACGAGGCTCCCTACGAGCAGTACTTC. Translating gives CASSLHEAPYEQYF.

With regard to this clone: The same CDR3 is also encoded by other DNA sequences in this sample. This chain links TRBV27 with TRBJ2-1; a weak D match, TRBD1 (5 bases). Germline V gene sequence: CDR1 MNHEY, CDR2 SMNVEV (reference sequence). This CDR3 comprises 13 residues. Trimming took 2 bases from V and 4 from J, leaving 6 bases between them. Written as DNA, the CDR3 is TGTGCCAGCAGTTTAGGGGCTTACAATGAGCAGTTCTTC. Residues: CASSLGAYNEQFF.

In regard to this clone: The sample has other DNA sequences that encode this CDR3 too. This chain links TRBV4-3 with TRBJ2-1, with TRBD1 as a possible D gene (5 bases). This CDR3 spans 13 amino acids. With 3 bases removed from V and 8 bases from J, the gap between germline ends came to 11 bases. CDR1 and CDR2 (germline): LGHNA, YSLEER. CDR3 residues: CASSHLLGDEQFF. The CDR3 DNA sequence: TGCGCCAGCAGCCATCTCCTAGGGGATGAGCAGTTCTTC.

The genes are TRBV4-1 and TRBJ1-1; D gene uncertain. V gave up 1 base and J gave up 4 bases, with 13 bases separating them. CDR1 and CDR2 (germline): MGHRA, YSYEKL. CDR3 length equals 15 residues. DNA for the CDR3: TGCGCCAGCAGCCAAGTCATAGGGTCGGGCACTGAAGCTTTCTTT. Its translation: CASSQVIGSGTEAFF.

V usage is TRBV28 and J usage is TRBJ2-1; the match to TRBD2 covers 8 bases. The trim removed 1 base at V and 8 bases at J, leaving 7 bases unmatched. This CDR3 has 15 residues. Germline V lookup: CDR1 MDHEN, CDR2 SYDVKM. CDR3 region: CASSLYRGGLDEQFF. CDR3 nucleotides: TGTGCCAGCAGTTTATATCGGGGGGGGCTCGATGAGCAGTTCTTC.

The chain joins TRBV5-1 to TRBJ2-3, with TRBD1 matching 7 bases. Trimming cost V 4 bases and J 0 bases; bases outside gene matches: 5. The CDR3 covers 15 residues. Germline V lookup: CDR1 SGHRS, CDR2 YFSETQ. The CDR3 region has the DNA TGCGCCAGCAGCCCAGGGGGTTCAAGCACAGATACGCAGTATTTT. It translates to CASSPGGSSTDTQYF.

This clone has just one count. This chain joins TRBV5-5 and TRBJ2-1; D is undetermined. V was shortened by 0 bases and J by 5 bases, with 6 bases between the two germline ends. The CDR3 covers 13 residues. Germline V CDR1 and CDR2: SGHKS, YYEKEE (reference sequence). The DNA of the CDR3 is TGTGCCAGCAGCTTGGGGCCGGACAATGAGCAGTTCTTC. It translates to CASSLGPDNEQFF.

The chain uses TRBV13 and TRBJ2-7; 11 nucleotides agree with TRBD1. V was clipped by 0 bases and J by 6 bases; unmatched bases: 1. This CDR3 region has 14 residues. Germline CDR1 and CDR2: PRHDT and FYEKMQ (reference sequence). The CDR3 spells CASSLGGQGVEQYF. CDR3 in DNA: TGTGCCAGCAGCTTAGGGGGACAGGGGGTCGAGCAGTACTTC.

This clone occurred a few times. The rearrangement links TRBV7-6 to TRBJ1-1, with D unclear. Between the trimmed V and J ends, which lost 1 base and 0 bases, there was a span of 9 bases. Germline assignment: CDR1 SGHVS and CDR2 FNYEAQ. The CDR3 spans 15 residues. CDR3 protein: CASSLEGRMNTEAFF. CDR3 DNA sequence: TGTGCCAGCAGCTTAGAAGGAAGGATGAACACTGAAGCTTTCTTT.

This sequence joins TRBV5-1 and TRBJ2-2; D possibly corresponds to TRBD1 (6 bases). Germline CDR1 is SGHRS and CDR2 is YFSETQ. V lost 0 bases and J lost 0, with 15 bases in between. The length of the CDR3 is 18 residues. CDR3 in amino acids: CASSLDATGYPNTGELFF. The CDR3 nucleotides are TGCGCCAGCAGCTTGGATGCAACAGGGTATCCGAACACCGGGGAGCTGTTTTTT.

The chain couples TRBV11-1 to TRBJ2-1; 9 nucleotides align to TRBD2. This CDR3 contains 19 residues. CDR1 is SGHAT, CDR2 FQDESV, per germline (reference sequence). V gave up 6 bases and J gave up 0 bases; unmatched junction bases: 15. The CDR3 DNA follows: TGTGCCAGCAGGTTCGGGACTAGCAGTTTCCCTAGCTCCTACAATGAGCAGTTCTTC. Translation gives CASRFGTSSFPSSYNEQFF.

The gene calls are TRBV18 and TRBJ2-3, with D possibly called TRBD1 or TRBD2 (6 bases each). CDR3 length: 16 residues. Trimming removed 5 bases at V and 4 bases at J, with 19 bases between. CDR1 is KGHSH, CDR2 LQKENI, per germline. The CDR3, as DNA: TGTGCCAGCTCATCGAGGGGGACTCCGAGGGCAGATACGCAGTATTTT. Translated: CASSSRGTPRADTQYF.